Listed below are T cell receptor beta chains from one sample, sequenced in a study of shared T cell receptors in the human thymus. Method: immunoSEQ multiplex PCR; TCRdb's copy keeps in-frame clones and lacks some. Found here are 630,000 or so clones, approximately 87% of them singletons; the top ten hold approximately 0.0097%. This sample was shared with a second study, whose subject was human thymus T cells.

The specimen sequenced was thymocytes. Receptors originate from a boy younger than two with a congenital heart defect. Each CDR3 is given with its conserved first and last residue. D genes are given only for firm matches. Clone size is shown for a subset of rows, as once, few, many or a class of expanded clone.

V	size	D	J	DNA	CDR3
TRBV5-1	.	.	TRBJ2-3	TGCGCCAGCAGCTGCAGGGTAACAGATACGCAGTATTTT	CASSCRVTDTQYF
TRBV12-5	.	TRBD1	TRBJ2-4	TGTGCTAGTGGTCCTCCGGACAGGGGAGACATTCAGTACTTC	CASGPPDRGDIQYF
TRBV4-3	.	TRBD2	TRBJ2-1	TGCGCCAGCAGCCAAGCTAGCGGGAGGCTCTCCTACAATGAGCAGTTCTTC	CASSQASGRLSYNEQFF
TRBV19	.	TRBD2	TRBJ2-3	TGTGCCAGTAGTATAGGGGCTAGCGGGAGCACAGATACGCAGTATTTT	CASSIGASGSTDTQYF
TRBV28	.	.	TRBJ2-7	TGTGCCAGCAGTTTAAAGTTTAAGGGGGGGGGCGCCGAGCAGTACTTC	CASSLKFKGGGAEQYF
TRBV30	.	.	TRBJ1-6	TGTGCCTGGAGTGATGGGGCAGGGGAGATTTATAATTCACCCCTCCACTTT	CAWSDGAGEIYNSPLHF
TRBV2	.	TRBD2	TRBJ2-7	TGTGCCAGCAGTGAATGGGCTAGCGGGAGGGCCCGCGACGAGCAGTACTTC	CASSEWASGRARDEQYF
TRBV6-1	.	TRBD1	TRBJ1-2	TGTGCCAGCAGTGAGCGGGGACAGGGGTATGGCTACACCTTC	CASSERGQGYGYTF
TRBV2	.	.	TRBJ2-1	TGTGCCAGCAGGACGACAGAGAGCTCCTACAATGAGCAGTTCTTC	CASRTTESSYNEQFF
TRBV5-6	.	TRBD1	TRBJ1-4	TGTGCCAGCAGCTTTACCAACCTCAGGGGGTCTAATGAAAAACTGTTTTTT	CASSFTNLRGSNEKLFF
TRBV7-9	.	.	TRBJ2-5	TGTGCCAGCAGCGAGGTAGTCTCAGAGACCCAGTACTTC	CASSEVVSETQYF
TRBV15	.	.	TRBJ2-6	TGTGCCACCAGCATGGAAACCGGGGTCCACTCTGGGGCCAACGTCCTGACTTTC	CATSMETGVHSGANVLTF
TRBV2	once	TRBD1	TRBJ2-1	TGTGCCAGCCACACCAGGACAGGAAGGGACCAATACGACGAGCAGTTCTTC	CASHTRTGRDQYDEQFF
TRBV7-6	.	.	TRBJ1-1	TGTGCCAGCAGCCTCAGGGCCGGGGAGGCCACTGAAGCTTTCTTT	CASSLRAGEATEAFF
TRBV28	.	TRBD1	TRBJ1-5	TGTGCCAGCAGTTTCCTTGAAGGACAGGGTCGCAGTCAGCCCCAGCATTTT	CASSFLEGQGRSQPQHF
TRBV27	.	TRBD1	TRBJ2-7	TGTGCCAGCAGTTTAGGGTTCAGGGGGCGGTCTCCCGATTACTACGAGCAGTACTTC	CASSLGFRGRSPDYYEQYF
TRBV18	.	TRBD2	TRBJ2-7	TGTGCCAGCTCACCCCGAAGCGGGAGGGCCTACGAGCAGTACTTC	CASSPRSGRAYEQYF
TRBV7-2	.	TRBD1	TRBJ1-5	TGTGCCAGCAATATGGGACAGGGTAGCAATCAGCCCCAGCATTTT	CASNMGQGSNQPQHF
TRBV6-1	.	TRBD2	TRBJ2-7	TGTGCCAGCAGTGATCCTCCCAGGGCTAGCGGGTACGAGCAGTACTTC	CASSDPPRASGYEQYF
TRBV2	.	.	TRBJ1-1	TGTGCCAGCAGTGACGCGGCCAATATCAGGGCTTGGGACACTGAAGCTTTCTTT	CASSDAANIRAWDTEAFF